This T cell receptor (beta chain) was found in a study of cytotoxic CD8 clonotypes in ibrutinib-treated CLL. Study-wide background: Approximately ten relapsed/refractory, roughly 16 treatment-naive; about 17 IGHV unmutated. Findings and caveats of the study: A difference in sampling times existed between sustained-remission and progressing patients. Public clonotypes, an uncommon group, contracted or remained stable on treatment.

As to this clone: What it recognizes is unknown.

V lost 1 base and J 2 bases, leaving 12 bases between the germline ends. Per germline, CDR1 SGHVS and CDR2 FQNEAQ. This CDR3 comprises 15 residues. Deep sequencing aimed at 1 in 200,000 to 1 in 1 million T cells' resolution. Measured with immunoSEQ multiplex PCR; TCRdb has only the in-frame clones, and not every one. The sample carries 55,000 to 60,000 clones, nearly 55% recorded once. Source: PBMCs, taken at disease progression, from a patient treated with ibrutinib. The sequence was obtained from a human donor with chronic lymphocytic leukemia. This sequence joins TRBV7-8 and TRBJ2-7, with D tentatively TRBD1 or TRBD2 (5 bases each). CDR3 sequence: CASSLVGDQAYEQYF. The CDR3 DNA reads TGTGCCAGCAGCTTAGTGGGGGATCAGGCCTACGAGCAGTACTTC.